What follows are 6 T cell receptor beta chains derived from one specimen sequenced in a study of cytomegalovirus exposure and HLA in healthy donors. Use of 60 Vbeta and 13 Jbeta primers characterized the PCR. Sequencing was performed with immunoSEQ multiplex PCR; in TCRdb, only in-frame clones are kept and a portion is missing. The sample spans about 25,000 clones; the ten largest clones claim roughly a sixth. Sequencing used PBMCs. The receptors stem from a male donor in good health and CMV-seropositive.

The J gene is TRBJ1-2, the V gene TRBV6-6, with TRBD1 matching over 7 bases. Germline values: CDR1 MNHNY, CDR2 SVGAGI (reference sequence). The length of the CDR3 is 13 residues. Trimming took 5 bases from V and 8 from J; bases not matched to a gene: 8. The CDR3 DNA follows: TGTGCCAGCAGTCAAAGGGGGCAGGGGGGCTACACCTTC. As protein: CASSQRGQGGYTF.

The CDR3 DNA sequence: TGTGCCAGTAGTCTCGGAGTAGCGGGGACCGGGGAGCTGTTTTTT. Amino acids: CASSLGVAGTGELFF. The chain employs TRBV19 and TRBJ2-2; 8 bases are shared with TRBD2. This CDR3 is built from 15 residues. The junction had 7 bases not matched to a gene; V was cut back by 5 bases and J by 5 bases. Germline CDR1 reads LNHDA; CDR2 reads SQIVND (reference sequence). The variable domain in full, with the rest retrieved from reference TRBV19 and TRBJ2-2, is DGGITQSPKYLFRKEGQNVTLSCEQNLNHDAMYWYRQDPGQGLRLIYYSQIVNDFQKGDIAEGYSVSREKKESFPLTVTSAQKNPTAFYLCASSLGVAGTGELFFGEGSRLTVL.

CDR3 DNA sequence: TGTGCCAGCAGTCGCCCCCCCGGGGATCAGCCCCAGCATTTT. It translates to CASSRPPGDQPQHF. The rearrangement joins TRBV28 to TRBJ1-5; D is unclear. This CDR3 is built from 14 residues. The ends were cut back, 5 bases at V and 5 bases at J, with 13 bases in the middle. In germline, CDR1 is MDHEN, CDR2 SYDVKM. Looking up the rest from reference TRBV28 and TRBJ1-5 gives the full variable domain: DVKVTQSSRYLVKRTGEKVFLECVQDMDHENMFWYRQDPGLGLRLIYFSYDVKMKEKGDIPEGYSVSREKKERFSLILESASTNQTSMYLCASSRPPGDQPQHFGDGTRLSIL.

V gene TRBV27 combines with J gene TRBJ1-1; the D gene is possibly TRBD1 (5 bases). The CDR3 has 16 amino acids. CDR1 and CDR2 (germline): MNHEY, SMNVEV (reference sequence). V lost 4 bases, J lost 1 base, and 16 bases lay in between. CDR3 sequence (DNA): TGTGCCAGCAGTTATTACCGCCCGGGGGGGAACACTGAAGCTTTCTTT. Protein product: CASSYYRPGGNTEAFF.

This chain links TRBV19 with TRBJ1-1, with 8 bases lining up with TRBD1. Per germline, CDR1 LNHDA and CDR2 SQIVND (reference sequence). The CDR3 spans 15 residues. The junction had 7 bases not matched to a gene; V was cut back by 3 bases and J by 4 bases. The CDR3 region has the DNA TGTGCCAGTAGTATTACGTGGACAGGGAGCACTGAAGCTTTCTTT. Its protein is CASSITWTGSTEAFF. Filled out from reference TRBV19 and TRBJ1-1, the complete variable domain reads DGGITQSPKYLFRKEGQNVTLSCEQNLNHDAMYWYRQDPGQGLRLIYYSQIVNDFQKGDIAEGYSVSREKKESFPLTVTSAQKNPTAFYLCASSITWTGSTEAFFGQGTRLTVV.

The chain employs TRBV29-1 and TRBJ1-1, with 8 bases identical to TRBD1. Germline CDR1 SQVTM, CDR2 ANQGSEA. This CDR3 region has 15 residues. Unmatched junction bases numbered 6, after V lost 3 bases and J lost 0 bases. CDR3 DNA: TGCAGCGTTGAGTGGGGCAGGGGGCTGAACACTGAAGCTTTCTTT. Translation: CSVEWGRGLNTEAFF.